This T cell receptor (beta chain) was profiled in a study of CD8 T cells in Susac syndrome. Study-wide results and caveats: The CD4+ T cell repertoire of patients with Susac syndrome showed no detectable clonal expansion.

RNA was extracted with the RNeasy kit, and a quantity of roughly 0.45 to 1 ug was reverse transcribed using random hexamers. Via MiXCR, TCRdb re-called the immunoSEQ multiplex PCR reads, giving one row per CDR3 protein. The data hold some 210,000 distinct CDR3 sequences, with about 95% observed a single time. Concerning this clonotype itself: What it binds is not known.

Germline CDR1 and CDR2: LGHDT and YNNKEL (reference sequence). Trimming pared 0 bases from V and 0 bases from J, leaving 11 bases between. The CDR3 length is 17 residues. This chain joins TRBV3-1 and TRBJ2-2; D is perhaps TRBD1 (5 bases). This TCR came from a human donor with Susac syndrome. The sample comprised CD4+ T cells from PBMCs. The CDR3 sequence: CASSQERRGANTGELFF. DNA of the CDR3: TGTGCCAGCAGCCAAGAAAGAAGGGGCGCGAACACCGGGGAGCTGTTTTTT.